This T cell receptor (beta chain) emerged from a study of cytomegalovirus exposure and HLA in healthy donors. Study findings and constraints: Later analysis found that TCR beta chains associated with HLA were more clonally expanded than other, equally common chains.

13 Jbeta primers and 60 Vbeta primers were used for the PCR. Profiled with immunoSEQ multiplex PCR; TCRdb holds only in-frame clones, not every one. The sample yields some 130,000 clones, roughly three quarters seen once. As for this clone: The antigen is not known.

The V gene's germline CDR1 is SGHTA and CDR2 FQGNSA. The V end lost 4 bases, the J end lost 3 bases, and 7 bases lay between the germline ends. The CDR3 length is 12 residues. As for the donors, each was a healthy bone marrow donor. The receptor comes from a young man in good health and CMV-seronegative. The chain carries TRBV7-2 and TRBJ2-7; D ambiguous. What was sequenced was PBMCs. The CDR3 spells CASSYDIYEQYF. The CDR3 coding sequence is TGTGCCAGCAGCTACGACATCTACGAGCAGTACTTC.